This T cell receptor beta chain originates from a study of blood T cell repertoires in COVID-19. Study in general: The study drew acute and convalescent COVID-19 samples from the United States, Italy and Spain. The analysed material was cDNA or gDNA that came from T cells, B-cell-depleted T cells, or PBMCs.

Methods used by the authors: Researchers report that nucleated cell counts were estimated from reference gene primer amplification. Clones were read by immunoSEQ multiplex PCR, and TCRdb kept only the in-frame ones, dropping some. V, J and clone size are those of that table, while D and trimming were read from the DNA. The sample consists of around 300,000 clones, more than 70% of them appearing once. Germline V gives CDR1 SGHDT, CDR2 YYEEEE. Trimming cost V 3 bases and J 3 bases, with 14 bases left between them. This CDR3 has 15 residues. The TCR sequence derives from a woman aged 25 to 45 with COVID-19, enrolled during active disease. The sample taken for sequencing was peripheral blood. The chain is built from TRBV5-6 and TRBJ2-3; maybe TRBD1 (5 bases). The CDR3 nucleotides read TGTGCCAGCAGCTGGGGCAATCTCCTAACAGATACGCAGTATTTT. Encoded protein: CASSWGNLLTDTQYF.